This record looks at one T cell receptor (beta chain) sequence and its context. Its binding antigen is unknown. Base qualities are not provided; no much larger clone lies one nucleotide away. Library generation was performed with the immunoSEQ multiplex PCR assay. For the original study's pipeline: During preprocessing, nonproductive sequences were discarded, as were any CDR3s that did not begin with C, did not end with F or W, or were shorter than 7 amino acids. Antigen-specific clonotypes were called with the MANAFEST web app on the basis of expansion relative to the reference and to other culture wells. A clone was considered positive if the clone showed significant expansion compared with the reference culture in 2 of 3 replicate wells at an FDR below 0.05. A further requirement for positive clones was significant expansion compared with all other tandem wells, along with an odds ratio above 5. After three terminal residues were trimmed from each end, CDR3 homology was quantified as pairwise Levenshtein distance using the stringdist R package. TCRdb obtained this table from immuneACCESS and retained in-frame rearrangements with V and J assigned. These tables miss some clones; where compared with another copy, unresolved V genes account for less than half of the shortfall, and the remainder is unexplained. D and trimming come from the DNA, and the V and J calls and clone size come from that table. This sample comprises 20,000 or so clones, approximately 80% of them detected only once. The ten largest clones represent approximately 14% of the sample.

The data belong to a study of CD4 T cells in relation to SARS-CoV-2 and coronaviruses (dated by TCRdb to the early 2020s). Notes on the research overall: The ViraFEST assay cultured PBMCs with antigen for nine to eleven days, then sequenced TCR beta CDR3s to find antigen-specific clonal expansions. Expansion assays from other donors in the study were sequenced with a different, Illumina-based TCR-beta assay. HLA restriction was mapped for shared crossreactive spike epitopes using patient-derived lymphoblastoid cell lines. The Adaptive Biotechnologies TCR-sequencing kit was used to sequence samples from three pre-COVID donors and the naive versus memory experiments, whereas other data were Illumina-based. An HIV-1 Nef peptide pool or a no-peptide culture served as the negative reference condition. The study assessed, at the TCR clonotype level, memory CD4+ T cell crossreactivity between SARS-CoV-2 and common cold coronavirus spike proteins.

CD4+ T cells from unexposed donors were collected before the COVID-19 pandemic (2011-2018). Following 10 days of culture, the EasySep CD4+ T cell isolation kit was used to isolate CD4+ T cells. As far as cell numbers permitted, CD4+ T cells from unexposed donors were tested for reactivity against SARS-CoV-2 S and N as well as four spike pools from common cold coronaviruses. Each well received a few million PBMCs, cultured in IMDM supplemented with about 5.4% human AB serum and 9.5 to 10 IU/ml IL-2. Half of the culture medium was replaced with fresh IL-2-containing medium on days 3 and 7. Each peptide culture condition was generally run in triplicate replicate wells. Leukapheresis product for the unexposed donors was bought commercially. Ficoll-Paque PLUS gradient centrifugation was used to isolate PBMCs from leukapheresis product or whole blood. PBMCs were either cryopreserved at -140°C or used fresh in the expansion assay. The QIAamp Micro DNA Kit was used to extract genomic DNA from the CD4+ T cells.

Overall study outcomes, separate from this receptor: Pre-pandemic and post-infection samples were not both contributed by any donor, so tracing of the source of pre-existing responses was limited. Small numbers of patients and of tested TCRs limited the study. Since the crossreactivity analysis centred on spike protein, crossreactivity against other viral proteins was not assessed. In roughly 65% of donors, memory CD4+ clonotypes turned up that crossrecognized SARS-CoV-2 and at least one common cold coronavirus spike. Crossreactive clones showed significantly weaker SARS-CoV-2-driven expansion than monoreactive clones, consistent with antigenic imprinting.

A distance of 9 bases separates the germline ends of V and J, which lose 2 bases and 5 bases respectively. The CDR1 and CDR2 encoded by the germline V gene are SGHRS and YFSETQ. Taken from cysteine to phenylalanine, the CDR3 has 13 residues. The retained sequence is limited to the CDR3, 39 bases, with the frame set at the first base. The rearrangement combines TRBV5-1 with TRBJ2-3; TRBD1 is a possible D gene, resting on 6 matching bases. The sequencing sample was made of CD4+ T cells from PBMCs, cultured in vitro. The sequence was obtained from a human donor in good health. The sequence in DNA is TGCGCCAGCAGCTTTTCAGGGGTAGATACGCAGTATTTT. This yields the protein CASSFSGVDTQYF.